These T cell receptor beta chains were read from a single sample in a study of shared clonotypes between healthy human individuals. Profiled with immunoSEQ multiplex PCR; TCRdb holds only in-frame clones, not every one. The sample lists a few million clones; around 93% were seen once. The sample comprised naive CD8+ T cells from PBMCs. Receptors were obtained from a man aged 18 to 30 in good health. Some clones in this sample may be carry-over from other donors' samples. The conserved cysteine and the conserved F or W are not part of the CDR3 here. Fields, in order: V gene, CDR3 length, CDR3 protein.

TRBV10-3,11,AISARLEREQF
TRBV29-1,13,SVESFGTGDNEQF
TRBV11-3,14,ASSIGTSGRVYEQY
TRBV5-1,10,ARGDRGNTIY
TRBV7-9,15,ASSSRTSGRDTDTQY
TRBV7-9,14,ASSPTTSQGLYEQY
TRBV5-6,14,ASSFLTSDLPGELF
TRBV19,12,ASSPRGGSGTQY
TRBV28,12,ASSFRAPGNIQY
TRBV4-2,14,ASSQDVSGEDQPQH
TRBV28,13,ASSRPGQGRGEQY
TRBV30,12,AWGPSGLGYGYT
TRBV6-9,12,ATRGLAMLDTQY
TRBV28,12,ASSLGISGNTIY
TRBV28,12,ASRLNRGVGPQH
TRBV19,13,ASSRDREGGEKLF
TRBV28,12,ASGRTLGSYEQY
TRBV19,10,ASKGTQDTQY
TRBV27,14,ASSLAPTGVSYEQY
TRBV7-8,11,ASSPSGIYEQY
TRBV28,14,ASSLLQDLSNQPQH
TRBV28,16,ASSFGLGVGNRAYEQY
TRBV19,9,ASSFGETQY
TRBV7-3,12,ASSQTGSTDTQY
TRBV7-8,13,ASSFSTGGVTEQY
TRBV9,16,ASSPGSSSGRAADTQY
TRBV4-1,14,ASSHPGQAVVTEAF
TRBV19,13,ASSHRGPRINEQF
TRBV2,12,ASSPPGQHYGYT
TRBV27,13,ASSTDGTAGNTIY
TRBV27,14,ASSPSSGHTSYEQY
TRBV10-3,10,AIGTDQETQY
TRBV5-1,11,ASSTGQNTEAF
TRBV7-8,13,ASSFARGGHQPQH
TRBV6-7,9,ASSYEAEQF
TRBV27,11,ASSLKGGYEQY
TRBV28,13,ASSLPGDLPYEQY
TRBV7-9,13,ASSSKGQGTYEQY
TRBV18,12,ASSPSEPYYEQY
TRBV10-2,13,ASSERTSGSYEQY
TRBV5-6,12,ASSQGGLSYEQY
TRBV30,9,AWTSGGRDT
TRBV19,13,ASGNSGQLQETQY